Sequencing of this TCR beta chain was carried out in a study of identical twins. Study findings and constraints: Recombination models fit unrelated individuals' TCR alpha sharing but underestimated twins'. Beta out-of-frame sequences showed weaker excess twin sharing. A lower insertion count was a feature of abundant cord blood beta clonotypes, with no such feature in memory repertoires.

The CDR3 length is 14 residues. The germline CDR1 and CDR2 sequences are SQVTM and ANQGSEA. V lost 5 bases and J lost 4; bases outside the gene matches: 6. A word on this clonotype: Its target is unknown.

Through template switching, a universal primer site was introduced, and the cDNA contained unique molecular identifiers. TCRdb called the 5' RACE reads again in MiXCR, with one record for every CDR3 protein. The profile shows 1.5 million to 2 million distinct CDR3 sequences, around 29% of them singletons. The chain has TRBV29-1 and TRBJ2-3; 10 nucleotides line up with TRBD2. The sample comprised cord blood. The sequence derives from a newborn girl in good health. CDR3 sequence (DNA): TGCAGCGTTCTTAGCGGGGGGATGGCAGATACGCAGTATTTT. The encoded protein is CSVLSGGMADTQYF.